The 26 T cell receptor beta chains listed next were all sequenced from one sample in a study of OX40 agonist ivuxolimab in advanced cancers. Library preparation was by the immunoSEQ multiplex PCR assay. The clones in this table, taken by TCRdb from immuneACCESS, are in-frame only. Not every clone is retained; where verified, under half of the shortfall comes from an unresolved V gene, and the cause of the rest is unknown. For this sample there are about 15,000 clones; more than 70% appear just once. 25% to 35% of the sample rests with the top ten. The material was CD4+ or CD8+ T cells sorted from blood, obtained in a trial of the OX40 agonist ivuxolimab. The receptor set was obtained from an adult with an advanced solid tumor such as melanoma, head and neck, liver or kidney cancer.

The J gene is TRBJ2-3, the V gene TRBV9; D possibly uses TRBD1 or TRBD2 (5 bases each). Germline assignment: CDR1 SGDLS and CDR2 YYNGEE. V was cut by 3 bases and J by 1 base, with 12 bases left in between. CDR3 length equals 15 residues. The chain's CDR3 is CASSEGDGGTDTQYF. Written as DNA, the CDR3 is TGTGCCAGCAGCGAAGGGGACGGGGGCACAGATACGCAGTATTTT.

V and J are TRBV11-3 and TRBJ1-2; weak D call: TRBD1 (5 bases). Between the trimmed V and J ends, which lost 1 base and 6 bases, there was a span of 18 bases. The CDR3 covers 16 residues. Germline assignment: CDR1 SGHNT and CDR2 YENEEA. The CDR3 bases are TGTGCCAGCAGCTTAGGCAGGGTCGTCCTAGGGGATGGCTACACCTTC. Translation: CASSLGRVVLGDGYTF.

The rearrangement links TRBV7-8 to TRBJ2-1; D unresolved. V lost 0 bases and J 7 bases, leaving 4 bases between the germline ends. In germline, CDR1 is SGHVS, CDR2 FQNEAQ. The CDR3 is 12 residues long. The CDR3 DNA sequence: TGTGCCAGCAGCTTAGCGCTGAATGAGCAGTTCTTC. This translates into CASSLALNEQFF. The complete variable domain, with remaining parts taken from reference TRBV7-8 and TRBJ2-1, reads GAGVSQSPRYKVAKRGQDVALRCDPISGHVSLFWYQQALGQGPEFLTYFQNEAQLDKSGLPSDRFFAERPEGSVSTLKIQRTQQEDSAVYLCASSLALNEQFFGPGTRLTVL.

This clone was seen a single time. The chain has TRBV9 and TRBJ2-2; 8 bases map to TRBD1. CDR3 length: 17 residues. From germline, CDR1 is SGDLS and CDR2 YYNGEE. After removal of 3 bases from V and 3 bases from J, the junction contained 10 bases not matched to a gene. CDR3 amino acids: CASSDPRTGLDTGELFF. As DNA, the CDR3 is TGTGCCAGCAGCGATCCACGGACAGGGCTCGACACCGGGGAGCTGTTTTTT.

The chain is built from TRBV13 and TRBJ1-2, with 8 bases lining up with TRBD1. The CDR3 is made up of 16 amino acids. Germline values: CDR1 PRHDT, CDR2 FYEKMQ (reference sequence). V dropped 4 bases and J dropped 4; count of bases not matched to a gene: 11. CDR3 residues: CASSYTLRTGTYGYTF. The DNA of the CDR3 is TGTGCCAGCAGCTATACCCTGAGGACAGGGACCTATGGCTACACCTTC.

This chain uses TRBV6-5 with TRBJ2-7, with a possible D match to TRBD1 (6 bases). Deletions cut 0 bases from V and 7 bases from J, with 13 bases between. CDR1 is MNHEY, CDR2 SVGAGI, per germline. This CDR3 region has 14 residues. The CDR3 region has the DNA TGTGCCAGCAGTTACTCGGGTGAAGGACAGGAGCAGTACTTC. Translation: CASSYSGEGQEQYF.

This chain joins TRBV18 and TRBJ2-2; 8 positions match TRBD1. CDR1 and CDR2 from the germline V gene are KGHSH and LQKENI. V was clipped by 5 bases and J by 4 bases; unmatched bases: 6. The CDR3 spans 15 residues. The CDR3 region is CASSLTGGRTGELFF. The CDR3 DNA reads TGTGCCAGCTCATTAACAGGGGGTCGCACCGGGGAGCTGTTTTTT.

This clone showed up just once. The chain uses TRBV19 and TRBJ1-1; the D is unclear. The CDR3 totals 13 residues. The germline CDR1 and CDR2 sequences are LNHDA and SQIVND (reference sequence). Trimming cost V 5 bases and J 5 bases, with 12 bases left between them. CDR3 loop: CASSPSPGTEAFF. In DNA, the CDR3 is TGTGCCAGTAGTCCTTCTCCGGGGACTGAAGCTTTCTTT.

The J gene is TRBJ1-5, the V gene TRBV27, with D possibly matching TRBD1 (5 bases). V was trimmed by 0 bases and J by 3 bases, leaving 9 bases between them. Germline V gene sequence: CDR1 MNHEY, CDR2 SMNVEV (reference sequence). The CDR3 runs to 15 residues. The chain's CDR3 is CASSLSAGYNQPQHF. The CDR3 DNA reads TGTGCCAGCAGTTTATCTGCAGGGTACAATCAGCCCCAGCATTTT.

The chain employs TRBV21-1 and TRBJ1-2; the table's D call TRBD1 went unverified against the DNA. TRBV21-1 is a known pseudogene. This CDR3 comprises 17 residues. For the CDR3, the DNA is TGTGCCAGCAGCAAAGGGGGCAGGGGGCGAGGAGACTATGGCTACACCTTC. As protein: CASSKGGRGRGDYGYTF.

This clone appeared a few times. Other DNA sequences from this sample encode an identical CDR3 as well. CDR3 residues: CASSLKRRKETQYF. The CDR3 DNA is TGTGCCAGCAGCCTAAAGCGGAGGAAAGAGACCCAGTACTTC. The chain is built from TRBV7-6 and TRBJ2-5, with a tentative D call TRBD2 (5 bases). This CDR3 contains 14 residues. Trimming pared 5 bases from V and 3 bases from J, leaving 13 bases between. Germline CDR1 SGHVS, CDR2 FNYEAQ.

The V gene is TRBV7-9, the J gene TRBJ2-7; 9 nucleotides match TRBD1. The CDR3 has 15 residues. Per germline, CDR1 SEHNR and CDR2 FQNEAQ (reference sequence). V gave up 4 bases and J gave up 4 bases; unmatched junction bases: 8. The CDR3: CASSSAGTGPYEQYF. The CDR3 bases are TGTGCCAGCAGCTCAGCCGGGACAGGGCCTTACGAGCAGTACTTC.

The chain carries TRBV27 and TRBJ2-5; D is unclear. There are 13 residues in the CDR3. Germline lookup yields CDR1 MNHEY and CDR2 SMNVEV (reference sequence). Trimming took 3 bases from V and 5 from J, leaving 10 bases between them. CDR3 nucleotides: TGTGCCAGCAGTTTCGGACGTTCGGAGACCCAGTACTTC. It translates to CASSFGRSETQYF.

The gene calls are TRBV2 and TRBJ1-2; D not resolved. CDR1 is SNHLY and CDR2 is FYNNEI in the germline V gene. V lost 0 bases and J lost 9, with 14 bases in between. The CDR3 runs 14 residues. CDR3 protein: CASSEAWSGGRYTF. The CDR3 DNA is TGTGCCAGCAGTGAAGCGTGGTCAGGAGGGCGCTACACCTTC.

J is TRBJ1-2 and V is TRBV7-9; D gene unclear. The CDR3 has 15 amino acids. The germline CDR1 and CDR2 sequences are SEHNR and FQNEAQ (reference sequence). The V end was cut by 4 bases, the J end by 7 bases, with 19 bases between. CDR3 region: CASSYGVLLTAGYTF. The CDR3, as DNA: TGTGCCAGCAGCTATGGGGTATTACTAACCGCTGGCTACACCTTC.

This CDR3 is CASSGRTGTEYGYTF. The CDR3 DNA reads TGTGCCAGCAGTGGGAGGACCGGGACAGAATATGGCTACACCTTC. The genes are TRBV27 and TRBJ1-2, with 7 bases identical to TRBD1. The CDR3 is made up of 15 amino acids. Germline lookup yields CDR1 MNHEY and CDR2 SMNVEV (reference sequence). V shed 5 bases and J 5 bases; nucleotides not matched to a gene: 11.

The rearrangement links TRBV15 to TRBJ1-2, with D possibly TRBD1 on 5 matching bases. The CDR3 is 15 amino acids. Germline V gives CDR1 LNHNV, CDR2 YYDKDF (reference sequence). V was cut by 1 base and J by 3 bases, with 12 bases left in between. CDR3 coding DNA: TGTGCCACCAGCAGAGTTGGGGCGCCGGACTATGGCTACACCTTC. As protein: CATSRVGAPDYGYTF. Supplemented by reference TRBV15 and TRBJ1-2, the full variable domain reads DAMVIQNPRYQVTQFGKPVTLSCSQTLNHNVMYWYQQKSSQAPKLLFHYYDKDFNNEADTPDNFQSRRPNTSFCFLDIRSPGLGDTAMYLCATSRVGAPDYGYTFGSGTRLTVV.

This clone showed up just once. V and J are TRBV11-1 and TRBJ1-5; D perhaps matches TRBD1 (5 bases). CDR3 size: 15 residues. The V and J ends lost 4 bases and 3 bases respectively, with 13 bases between them. Germline CDR1 SGHAT, CDR2 FQDESV (reference sequence). The CDR3 is CASSSSLGANQPQHF. CDR3 nucleotides: TGTGCCAGCAGCTCCTCCCTAGGGGCCAATCAGCCCCAGCATTTT.

The chain is built from TRBV7-6 and TRBJ2-5, with D maybe TRBD2 (5 bases). Germline assignment: CDR1 SGHVS and CDR2 FNYEAQ. The CDR3 is 16 amino acids. V dropped 4 bases and J dropped 5 bases, with 20 bases sitting between them. CDR3 nucleotide sequence: TGTGCCAGCAGCTCCCCGTCCCCCGTCAGGAGGGAGACCCAGTACTTC. Translated: CASSSPSPVRRETQYF.

This clone was counted between two and nine times. This rearrangement joins TRBV19 to TRBJ1-2, with a weak D call TRBD1 (6 bases). Germline assignment: CDR1 LNHDA and CDR2 SQIVND (reference sequence). The V gene lost 7 bases and the J gene lost 3 bases, with 18 bases spanning the gap. This CDR3 comprises 15 residues. The CDR3 sequence is CASTQDRFVYYGYTF. The CDR3 DNA sequence: TGTGCCAGTACCCAGGACAGATTTGTATACTATGGCTACACCTTC.

This chain links TRBV5-1 with TRBJ2-3; D may be TRBD2 (6 bases). V lost 6 bases to trimming and J lost 1 base, with 9 bases between them. The CDR3 has 13 residues. CDR1 and CDR2 (germline): SGHRS, YFSETQ. CDR3 residues: CASTREGTDTQYF. The CDR3 coding sequence is TGCGCCAGCACGAGGGAGGGCACAGATACGCAGTATTTT.

This sequence joins TRBV2 and TRBJ2-5; 7 bases map to TRBD1. The germline CDR1 and CDR2 sequences are SNHLY and FYNNEI. V shed 9 bases, J shed 7 bases, and the junction held 8 bases outside the gene matches. The CDR3 is 12 residues long. In DNA form, the CDR3 reads TGTGCCAGTCTTACAGGGGTTGGGACCCAGTACTTC. Its translation: CASLTGVGTQYF.

This sequence joins TRBV6-5 and TRBJ2-6; D might be TRBD1 (6 bases). In germline, CDR1 is MNHEY, CDR2 SVGAGI. Trimming removed 9 bases from V and 1 base from J, with 7 bases in between. The CDR3 consists of 13 residues. CDR3 in amino acids: CASTGSGANVLTF. DNA for the CDR3: TGTGCCAGTACAGGGTCTGGGGCCAACGTCCTGACTTTC.

The chain uses TRBV4-3 and TRBJ1-4; D gene uncertain. The germline CDR1 and CDR2 sequences are LGHNA and YSLEER. The CDR3 runs 15 residues. V lost 1 base, J lost 8 bases, and 14 bases lay in between. The CDR3 DNA follows: TGCGCCAGCAGCCAAGGTTTCCTGAGAGGGGAAAAACTGTTTTTT. It specifies CASSQGFLRGEKLFF.

Only one count was recorded for this clone. In DNA, the CDR3 is TGTGCCAGCAGTAGGACAGATAGCAATCAGCCCCAGCATTTT. It encodes CASSRTDSNQPQHF. The gene calls are TRBV6-5 and TRBJ1-5; TRBD1 is a possible D gene (6 bases). Per germline, CDR1 MNHEY and CDR2 SVGAGI. V was cut by 5 bases and J by 0 bases, with 8 bases left in between. This CDR3 has 14 residues.

DNA for the CDR3: TGCGCCAGCAGCCTAGGGGCGTGGAACACTGAAGCTTTCTTT. Its translation: CASSLGAWNTEAFF. The chain recombines TRBV4-3 with TRBJ1-1, with D perhaps matching TRBD1 (5 bases). Germline V CDR1 and CDR2: LGHNA, YSLEER. This CDR3 has 14 amino acids. Between the trimmed V and J ends, which lost 4 bases and 1 base, there was a span of 10 bases.